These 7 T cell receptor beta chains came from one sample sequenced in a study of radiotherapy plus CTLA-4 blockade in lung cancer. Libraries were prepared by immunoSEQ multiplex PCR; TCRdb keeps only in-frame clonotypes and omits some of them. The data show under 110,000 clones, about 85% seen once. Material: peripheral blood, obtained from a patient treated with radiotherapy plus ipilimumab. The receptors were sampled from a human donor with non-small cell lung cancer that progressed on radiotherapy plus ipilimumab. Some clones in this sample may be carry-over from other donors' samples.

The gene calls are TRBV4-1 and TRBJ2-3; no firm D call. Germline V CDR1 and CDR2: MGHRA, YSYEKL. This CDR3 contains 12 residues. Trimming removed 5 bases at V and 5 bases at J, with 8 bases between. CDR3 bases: TGCGCCAGCAGCAGACCGCTAGATACGCAGTATTTT. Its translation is CASSRPLDTQYF.

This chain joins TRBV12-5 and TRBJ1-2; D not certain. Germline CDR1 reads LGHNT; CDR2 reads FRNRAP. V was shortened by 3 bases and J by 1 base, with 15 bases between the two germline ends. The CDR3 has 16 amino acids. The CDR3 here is CASGFHHGLFNYGYTF. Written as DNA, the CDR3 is TGTGCTAGTGGTTTTCATCACGGTTTGTTTAACTATGGCTACACCTTC.

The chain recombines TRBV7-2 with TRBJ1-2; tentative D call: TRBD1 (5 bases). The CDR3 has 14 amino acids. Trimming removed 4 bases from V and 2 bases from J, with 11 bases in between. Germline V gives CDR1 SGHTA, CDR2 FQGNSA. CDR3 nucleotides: TGTGCCAGCAGCTCCGGCCCAGGGAACTATGGCTACACCTTC. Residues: CASSSGPGNYGYTF.

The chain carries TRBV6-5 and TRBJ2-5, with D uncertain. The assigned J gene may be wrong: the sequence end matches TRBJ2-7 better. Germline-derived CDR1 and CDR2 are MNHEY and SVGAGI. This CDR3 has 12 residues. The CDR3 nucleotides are TGTGCCAGCAGGGGGATCTCCTACGAGCAGTACTTC. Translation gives CASRGISYEQYF.

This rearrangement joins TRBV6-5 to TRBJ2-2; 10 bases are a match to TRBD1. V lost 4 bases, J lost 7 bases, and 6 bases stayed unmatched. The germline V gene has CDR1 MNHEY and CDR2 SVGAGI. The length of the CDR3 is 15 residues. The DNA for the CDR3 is TGTGCCAGCAGTTTGAGGACAGGGGGTAGCGGGGAGCTGTTTTTT. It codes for CASSLRTGGSGELFF.

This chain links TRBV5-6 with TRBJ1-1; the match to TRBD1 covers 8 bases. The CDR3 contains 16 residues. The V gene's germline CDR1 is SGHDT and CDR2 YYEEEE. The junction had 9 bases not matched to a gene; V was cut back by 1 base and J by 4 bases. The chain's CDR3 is CASSLHRGYGVTEAFF. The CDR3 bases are TGTGCCAGCAGCTTGCACAGGGGGTACGGGGTCACTGAAGCTTTCTTT.

The CDR3 DNA reads TGTGCCACCAGCAGAGATGTGGCGACAGGGGACTATGGCTACACCTTC. It codes for CATSRDVATGDYGYTF. The chain couples TRBV15 to TRBJ1-2, with 8 bases identical to TRBD1. This CDR3 spans 16 amino acids. Trimming cost V 0 bases and J 3 bases; bases outside gene matches: 6. CDR1 LNHNV and CDR2 YYDKDF come from the germline V gene (reference sequence).